The clone carrying this T cell receptor (beta chain) was found a few times. This sample was taken from a study of T-cell memory formation after mild COVID-19. Trimming pared 5 bases from V and 8 bases from J, leaving 22 bases between. This CDR3 contains 15 residues. Germline loops: CDR1 DFQATT, CDR2 SNEGSKA (reference sequence). TCRdb reprocessed the 5' RACE reads via MiXCR and lists one record per CDR3 protein. The repertoire holds 450,000 to 700,000 distinct CDR3 sequences, over 15% seen once, with about 11% in the top ten. The receptor was isolated from an adult woman who had mild COVID-19 (a few samples of this study predate the infection). Cell type and time point are not known. The V gene is TRBV20-1, the J gene TRBJ2-1, with a possible D match to TRBD1 (6 bases). The sequencing sample was made of PBMCs or a T cell subset sorted from them (not recorded which). This chain's CDR3 is CSAHGYGGVRDEQFF. CDR3 nucleotides: TGCAGTGCTCATGGGTATGGGGGCGTGAGGGATGAGCAGTTCTTC.